The table lists the clone carrying this T cell receptor (beta chain) with a count of one. Its antigen is not known. The sample holds other DNA sequences that translate to the same CDR3. The sample comes from a study of cytomegalovirus exposure and HLA in healthy donors. General observations from the study: Earlier analysis found most TCR beta V segments productive about 90% or about 30% of the time.

Primers for the PCR totalled 60 Vbeta and 13 Jbeta. Clones were read by immunoSEQ multiplex PCR, and TCRdb kept only the in-frame ones, dropping some. The sample yields over 150,000 clones, just under 80% seen once. This CDR3 is built from 11 residues. Germline V gene sequence: CDR1 DFQATT, CDR2 SNEGSKA (reference sequence). V dropped 6 bases and J dropped 6 bases, with 11 bases sitting between them. Sequenced input: PBMCs. This rearrangement joins TRBV20-1 to TRBJ1-2; TRBD1 is a possible D gene (6 bases). The receptor comes from a woman in her forties or fifties in good health and CMV-seropositive. CDR3 residues: CSARTADGYTF. In DNA form, the CDR3 reads TGCAGTGCACGGACAGCGGATGGCTACACCTTC.